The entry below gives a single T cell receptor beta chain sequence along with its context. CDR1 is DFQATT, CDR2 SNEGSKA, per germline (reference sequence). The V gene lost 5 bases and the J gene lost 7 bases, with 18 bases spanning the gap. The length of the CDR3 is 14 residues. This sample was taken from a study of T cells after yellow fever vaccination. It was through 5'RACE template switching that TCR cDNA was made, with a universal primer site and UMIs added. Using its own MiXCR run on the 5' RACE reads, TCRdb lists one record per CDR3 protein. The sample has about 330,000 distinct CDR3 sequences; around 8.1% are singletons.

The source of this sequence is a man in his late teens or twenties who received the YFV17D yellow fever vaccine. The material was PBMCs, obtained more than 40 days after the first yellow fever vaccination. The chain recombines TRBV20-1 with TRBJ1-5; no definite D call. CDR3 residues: CSAFDRQLGQPQHF. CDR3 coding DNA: TGCAGTGCTTTCGACCGACAATTAGGACAGCCCCAGCATTTT.